The 9 T cell receptor beta chains in this list originate from one sample, sequenced in a study of blood T cell repertoires in COVID-19. The protocol was immunoSEQ multiplex PCR, while the TCRdb copy is restricted to in-frame clones and leaves out a portion. The sample has a few hundred thousand clones, approximately 90% seen once. Sequencing was done on a sample of PBMCs or T cells enriched from blood (not recorded which). The receptor source for this set is a young woman who had recovered from COVID-19.

The chain employs TRBV14 and TRBJ2-1; TRBD2 matches at 9 bases. The CDR3 covers 21 residues. V was pared by 0 bases and J by 0 bases, with 15 bases of the junction left unmatched. Germline assignment: CDR1 SGHDN and CDR2 FVKESK. DNA for the CDR3: TGTGCCAGCAGCCAAGATCTCGCGCCGGATCGGCGGGAGGGCTCCTACAATGAGCAGTTCTTC. This sequence encodes CASSQDLAPDRREGSYNEQFF.

The V call is TRBV7-9, the J call TRBJ2-3; D not certain. There are 13 residues in the CDR3. Germline lookup yields CDR1 SEHNR and CDR2 FQNEAQ (reference sequence). The ends were cut back, 3 bases at V and 6 bases at J, with 10 bases in the middle. The CDR3 DNA follows: TGTGCCAGCAGCTTCTCAGGATCCGATACGCAGTATTTT. It codes for CASSFSGSDTQYF.

V gene TRBV18 combines with J gene TRBJ1-6; a possible D gene is TRBD1 (5 bases). CDR1 KGHSH and CDR2 LQKENI come from the germline V gene. Trimming pared 6 bases from V and 0 bases from J, leaving 9 bases between. The CDR3 extends over 15 amino acids. CDR3 sequence: CASSRDSSYNSPLHF. CDR3 bases: TGTGCCAGCTCCCGAGACAGCTCCTATAATTCACCCCTCCACTTT.

This chain joins TRBV7-2 and TRBJ1-2; D is undetermined. Germline V gene data show CDR1 as SGHTA and CDR2 as FQGNSA. Deletions cut 2 bases from V and 0 bases from J, with 4 bases between. The CDR3 has 13 amino acids. CDR3: CASSLISNYGYTF. CDR3 coding DNA: TGTGCCAGCAGCTTAATCTCTAACTATGGCTACACCTTC. The full variable domain, completed using reference TRBV7-2 and TRBJ1-2, is GAGVSQSPSNKVTEKGKDVELRCDPISGHTALYWYRQSLGQGLEFLIYFQGNSAPDKSGLPSDRFSAERTGGSVSTLTIQRTQQEDSAVYLCASSLISNYGYTFGSGTRLTVV.

The chain joins TRBV19 to TRBJ1-4; D is possibly TRBD1 (5 bases). Trimming removed 5 bases at V and 7 bases at J, with 17 bases between. The CDR3 length is 15 residues. Looked up from germline, CDR1 is LNHDA and CDR2 is SQIVND (reference sequence). CDR3 nucleotide sequence: TGTGCCAGTAGTTCTGGACAAGCCCGAGGTGAAAAACTGTTTTTT. Its translation: CASSSGQARGEKLFF.

The V call is TRBV5-1, the J call TRBJ2-5; D gene uncertain. V shed 2 bases and J shed 2 bases, with 10 bases lying between them. This CDR3 is built from 14 residues. Germline V gene lookup returns CDR1 SGHRS and CDR2 YFSETQ. CDR3 sequence: CASSLGRRQETQYF. In DNA form, the CDR3 reads TGCGCCAGCAGCTTAGGTAGGCGGCAAGAGACCCAGTACTTC. The complete variable domain, with remaining parts taken from reference TRBV5-1 and TRBJ2-5, reads KAGVTQTPRYLIKTRGQQVTLSCSPISGHRSVSWYQQTPGQGLQFLFEYFSETQRNKGNFPGRFSGRQFSNSRSEMNVSTLELGDSALYLCASSLGRRQETQYFGPGTRLLVL.

The V call is TRBV7-8, the J call TRBJ1-4; D unclear. The CDR3 is made up of 15 amino acids. Looked up from germline, CDR1 is SGHVS and CDR2 is FQNEAQ. The V end was cut by 0 bases, the J end by 7 bases, with 12 bases between. The CDR3 region is CASSLAHSSGEKLFF. The CDR3 coding sequence is TGTGCCAGCAGCTTAGCCCACAGCTCAGGTGAAAAACTGTTTTTT.

The gene calls are TRBV27 and TRBJ1-1; 11 positions agree with TRBD1. This CDR3 has 13 residues. Germline CDR1 reads MNHEY; CDR2 reads SMNVEV (reference sequence). V trimming: 6 bases; J trimming: 8 bases; junction bases outside the gene matches: 5. The CDR3 coding sequence is TGTGCCAGCAGGCTCGGGACAGGGGGAGAAGCTTTCTTT. Encoded protein: CASRLGTGGEAFF.

The chain couples TRBV9 to TRBJ1-5; D gene ambiguous. CDR3 size: 13 residues. Germline V gives CDR1 SGDLS, CDR2 YYNGEE. Deletions cut 9 bases from V and 6 bases from J, with 16 bases between. The CDR3 loop reads CATPPYWAQPQHF. The CDR3 coding sequence is TGTGCCACCCCCCCCTATTGGGCTCAGCCCCAGCATTTT.